This is a list of T cell receptor beta chains from one sample in a study of blood T cell repertoires in COVID-19. The protocol was immunoSEQ multiplex PCR, while the TCRdb copy is restricted to in-frame clones and leaves out a portion. The sample holds around 150,000 clones, around 90% seen once. The source material was peripheral blood. All receptors derive from a man between 60 and 75 years old with active or convalescent COVID-19. Both conserved end residues are part of each CDR3. The D gene is left open where the match is weak. Where a row states a size, it is once, few, many or the class of an expanded clone; other rows omit it.

CDR3 DNA: TGTGCCAGCAGTTTGAAAACAGTCCCATCTGGAAACACCATATATTTT
CDR3 protein: CASSLKTVPSGNTIYF
clone size: .
D gene: .
J gene: TRBJ1-3
V gene: TRBV28

CDR3 DNA: TGTGCCAGCAGCACCAGAAAACCCCGCCCGGGGACAGGGGGCACGGAGACCCAGTACTTC
CDR3 protein: CASSTRKPRPGTGGTETQYF
clone size: .
D gene: TRBD1
J gene: TRBJ2-5
V gene: TRBV7-6

CDR3 DNA: TGCAGCGGACGGGGCGGACAGGGGTTAGAAGAGCAGTACTTC
CDR3 protein: CSGRGGQGLEEQYF
clone size: .
D gene: TRBD1
J gene: TRBJ2-7
V gene: TRBV29-1

CDR3 DNA: TGTGCCAGCAGCAAAATACAGGGAAATCAGCCCCAGCATTTT
CDR3 protein: CASSKIQGNQPQHF
clone size: once
D gene: .
J gene: TRBJ1-5
V gene: TRBV28

CDR3 DNA: TGTGCCACCAGTGATAAAATGGGCAGCTACACCGGGGAGCTGTTTTTT
CDR3 protein: CATSDKMGSYTGELFF
clone size: once
D gene: .
J gene: TRBJ2-2
V gene: TRBV24-1

CDR3 DNA: TGTGCCAGCAGTGTTTTACAGGGGGGGGGCCAGCCCCAGCATTTT
CDR3 protein: CASSVLQGGGQPQHF
clone size: .
D gene: TRBD1
J gene: TRBJ1-5
V gene: TRBV2

CDR3 DNA: TGTGCCAGCAGTTTTTTACGGACTAATCAGCCCCAGCATTTT
CDR3 protein: CASSFLRTNQPQHF
clone size: once
D gene: .
J gene: TRBJ1-5
V gene: TRBV28

CDR3 DNA: TGCGCCAGCAGCACCCCCCTGGACAGTAAAGAGACCCAGTACTTC
CDR3 protein: CASSTPLDSKETQYF
clone size: .
D gene: .
J gene: TRBJ2-5
V gene: TRBV5-1

CDR3 DNA: TGTGCCAGCAGCCCACAGGGTCTGGGGCAGTACTTC
CDR3 protein: CASSPQGLGQYF
clone size: .
D gene: .
J gene: TRBJ2-7
V gene: TRBV27

CDR3 DNA: TGTGCCAGCAGCCTACTCCGGGACAGGGGTCCCGAGCAGTACTTC
CDR3 protein: CASSLLRDRGPEQYF
clone size: .
D gene: TRBD1
J gene: TRBJ2-7
V gene: TRBV6-5

CDR3 DNA: TGCGCCAGCAGCCTCACAGGGGGCAGTTCACCCCTCCACTTT
CDR3 protein: CASSLTGGSSPLHF
clone size: .
D gene: TRBD1
J gene: TRBJ1-6
V gene: TRBV10-2

CDR3 DNA: TGTGCCAGCAGTTATGGGGACAGCTCCTACGAGCAGTACTTC
CDR3 protein: CASSYGDSSYEQYF
clone size: .
D gene: TRBD1
J gene: TRBJ2-7
V gene: TRBV6-5

CDR3 DNA: TGTGCCAGCTCAGCCTGGACAGAGAATGAAAAACTGTTTTTT
CDR3 protein: CASSAWTENEKLFF
clone size: .
D gene: .
J gene: TRBJ1-4
V gene: TRBV18

CDR3 DNA: TGTGCCAGCAGCCGCGCCCTTAGCACAGATACGCAGTATTTT
CDR3 protein: CASSRALSTDTQYF
clone size: .
D gene: .
J gene: TRBJ2-3
V gene: TRBV7-2

CDR3 DNA: TGTGCCAGCAGCCTAAGTGGAGTCTCCACCGGGGAGCTGTTTTTT
CDR3 protein: CASSLSGVSTGELFF
clone size: .
D gene: .
J gene: TRBJ2-2
V gene: TRBV2

CDR3 DNA: TGTGCCAGCAGTTCGGCCGGGGGAAGCGAGACCCAGTACTTC
CDR3 protein: CASSSAGGSETQYF
clone size: few
D gene: .
J gene: TRBJ2-5
V gene: TRBV5-6

CDR3 DNA: TGTGCCTGGAGCACTGATTCCGGGACAGGCTCCTACAATGAGCAGTTCTTC
CDR3 protein: CAWSTDSGTGSYNEQFF
clone size: .
D gene: TRBD1
J gene: TRBJ2-1
V gene: TRBV30

CDR3 DNA: TGTGCCAGCAGCTTTACTAGCGGGAGTTGGGAGACCCAGTACTTC
CDR3 protein: CASSFTSGSWETQYF
clone size: .
D gene: TRBD2
J gene: TRBJ2-5
V gene: TRBV7-3

CDR3 DNA: TGCAGCGCCCCAGTCCACTCACAGGGGGGCTACACCTTC
CDR3 protein: CSAPVHSQGGYTF
clone size: .
D gene: TRBD1
J gene: TRBJ1-2
V gene: TRBV29-1

CDR3 DNA: TGTGCCAGCAGTTTAGGCCTCGGGGTAAACACCGGGGAGCTGTTTTTT
CDR3 protein: CASSLGLGVNTGELFF
clone size: .
D gene: .
J gene: TRBJ2-2
V gene: TRBV27

CDR3 DNA: TGCGCCAGCAGCCCTTTAGGCGGGTCGATCCAAGAGACCCAGTACTTC
CDR3 protein: CASSPLGGSIQETQYF
clone size: .
D gene: .
J gene: TRBJ2-5
V gene: TRBV4-1

CDR3 DNA: TGTGCCAGCAGTTTGTCTTCGGGCGAGCAGTACTTC
CDR3 protein: CASSLSSGEQYF
clone size: few
D gene: .
J gene: TRBJ2-7
V gene: TRBV12-3/TRBV12-4

CDR3 DNA: TGTGCCAGCTCACCTAGGCAGGAGAACACTGAAGCTTTCTTT
CDR3 protein: CASSPRQENTEAFF
clone size: .
D gene: .
J gene: TRBJ1-1
V gene: TRBV18

CDR3 DNA: TGCGCCAGCAGCTTGGTCGCAGGGAAAGACGAGCAGTACTTC
CDR3 protein: CASSLVAGKDEQYF
clone size: .
D gene: .
J gene: TRBJ2-7
V gene: TRBV5-1

CDR3 DNA: TGTGCCAGCAGCTCGGGACACCAGAACACTGAAGCTTTCTTT
CDR3 protein: CASSSGHQNTEAFF
clone size: .
D gene: .
J gene: TRBJ1-1
V gene: TRBV11-2

CDR3 DNA: TGTGCCAGCAGGCTACAGGGGGCGGGCGGGGAGCTGTTTTTT
CDR3 protein: CASRLQGAGGELFF
clone size: .
D gene: TRBD1
J gene: TRBJ2-2
V gene: TRBV2

CDR3 DNA: TGTGCCAGCAGCTTAGGGCCCAGGGGGGACGATGAAGCTTTCTTT
CDR3 protein: CASSLGPRGDDEAFF
clone size: once
D gene: TRBD1
J gene: TRBJ1-1
V gene: TRBV7-8

CDR3 DNA: TGTGCCAGCAGTGAAGCAGGGGTAGGAAATGAAAAACTGTTTTTT
CDR3 protein: CASSEAGVGNEKLFF
clone size: .
D gene: .
J gene: TRBJ1-4
V gene: TRBV6-1

CDR3 DNA: TGCAGCGTAGGGAAGACAGGACTCTATGGCTACACCTTC
CDR3 protein: CSVGKTGLYGYTF
clone size: .
D gene: .
J gene: TRBJ1-2
V gene: TRBV29-1

CDR3 DNA: TGTGCCAGTAGTATTGGAGGGGGGACTAGCACGTACGAGCAGTACTTC
CDR3 protein: CASSIGGGTSTYEQYF
clone size: once
D gene: TRBD2
J gene: TRBJ2-7
V gene: TRBV19

CDR3 DNA: TGTGCCAGCAGTTTATCGAACAGGGCCACTGAAGCTTTCTTT
CDR3 protein: CASSLSNRATEAFF
clone size: .
D gene: .
J gene: TRBJ1-1
V gene: TRBV27

CDR3 DNA: TGTGCCAGCAGCCAAGCAGGGAAGAATCAGCCCCAGCATTTT
CDR3 protein: CASSQAGKNQPQHF
clone size: few
D gene: .
J gene: TRBJ1-5
V gene: TRBV3-1/TRBV3-2

CDR3 DNA: TGTGCCAGCAGCCGTACCCGGGAGGCATTCTACGAGCAGTACTTC
CDR3 protein: CASSRTREAFYEQYF
clone size: .
D gene: TRBD2
J gene: TRBJ2-7
V gene: TRBV27